The rows below give T cell receptor beta chains drawn from one sample of a study of blood T cell repertoires in COVID-19. Clones were sequenced by immunoSEQ multiplex PCR, and TCRdb holds only the in-frame ones, with some missing. The data show 50,000 or so clones, roughly 89% seen once. Sequencing input: peripheral blood. These receptors came from a human donor in a cohort sampled during active COVID-19. The CDR3 runs from the conserved cysteine through the conserved F or W. The D gene is left open where the match is weak. For some rows the clone size is stated as once, few or many, or as a class when expanded; others skip it.

clone_size: .; v_call: TRBV2; j_call: TRBJ1-2; d_call: TRBD1; cdr3_nt: TGTGCCAGCAGCTCGGACAGGGGCGGTGGCTACACCTTC; cdr3_aa: CASSSDRGGGYTF
clone_size: .; v_call: TRBV18; j_call: TRBJ2-5; d_call: TRBD2; cdr3_nt: TGTGCCAGCTCAAGAGCGGGACCTGTCCAAGAGACCCAGTACTTC; cdr3_aa: CASSRAGPVQETQYF
clone_size: .; v_call: TRBV2; j_call: TRBJ1-6; d_call: TRBD1; cdr3_nt: TGTGCCAGCAGCGACTCGTTGACAGGGGTTTTACCCGCGTATAATTCACCCCTCCACTTT; cdr3_aa: CASSDSLTGVLPAYNSPLHF
clone_size: .; v_call: TRBV7-3; j_call: TRBJ2-1; d_call: TRBD2; cdr3_nt: TGTGCCAGCAGCTCCCGCGGGGGTTTCAATGAGCAGTTCTTC; cdr3_aa: CASSSRGGFNEQFF
clone_size: .; v_call: TRBV11-2; j_call: TRBJ2-1; d_call: TRBD1; cdr3_nt: TGTGCCAGCAGCTCCCGGGACAGGACAAACAATGAGCAGTTCTTC; cdr3_aa: CASSSRDRTNNEQFF
clone_size: .; v_call: TRBV27; j_call: TRBJ2-3; d_call: TRBD2; cdr3_nt: TGTGCCAGCAGTTTAGTTGGCGGGGGGATAGATACGCAGTATTTT; cdr3_aa: CASSLVGGGIDTQYF
clone_size: .; v_call: TRBV29-1; j_call: TRBJ1-1; d_call: .; cdr3_nt: TGCAGCGTTGTCGGTGGGGGGGTAGGGACTGAAGCTTTCTTT; cdr3_aa: CSVVGGGVGTEAFF
clone_size: once; v_call: TRBV5-1; j_call: TRBJ2-1; d_call: TRBD2; cdr3_nt: TGCGCCAGCAGCCCGTACTCGAGCGGGGGATACAATGAGCAGTTCTTC; cdr3_aa: CASSPYSSGGYNEQFF
clone_size: .; v_call: TRBV7-2; j_call: TRBJ2-1; d_call: .; cdr3_nt: TGTGCCAGCAGCTGGGCGGGTTCTTCCTACAATGAGCAGTTCTTC; cdr3_aa: CASSWAGSSYNEQFF
clone_size: .; v_call: TRBV12-5; j_call: TRBJ2-3; d_call: TRBD1; cdr3_nt: TGTGCTAGTGCGCAGACAGGGGGAGCAGATACGCAGTATTTT; cdr3_aa: CASAQTGGADTQYF
clone_size: .; v_call: TRBV7-8; j_call: TRBJ2-1; d_call: .; cdr3_nt: TGTGCCAGCAGCCCCTGGGACTCGTTGTACAATGAGCAGTTCTTC; cdr3_aa: CASSPWDSLYNEQFF
clone_size: .; v_call: TRBV9; j_call: TRBJ2-3; d_call: .; cdr3_nt: TGTGCCAGCAGCGTAGTAGGGGAAGCGGATACGCAGTATTTT; cdr3_aa: CASSVVGEADTQYF
clone_size: .; v_call: TRBV7-2; j_call: TRBJ2-5; d_call: .; cdr3_nt: TGTGCCAGCAGCCGTTCGGGGGTTCAAGAGACCCAGTACTTC; cdr3_aa: CASSRSGVQETQYF
clone_size: .; v_call: TRBV24-1; j_call: TRBJ2-5; d_call: .; cdr3_nt: TGTGCCACCAGTGACCCCGCCGGGCGGGGAGAGACCCAGTACTTC; cdr3_aa: CATSDPAGRGETQYF
clone_size: .; v_call: TRBV7-9; j_call: TRBJ2-5; d_call: .; cdr3_nt: TGTGCCAGCATCCGACCAGGCGGCGCGGGCCAAGAGACCCAGTACTTC; cdr3_aa: CASIRPGGAGQETQYF
clone_size: .; v_call: TRBV30; j_call: TRBJ2-5; d_call: .; cdr3_nt: TGTGCCTGGAGTTGGGGGGTGGAGACCCAGTACTTC; cdr3_aa: CAWSWGVETQYF
clone_size: .; v_call: TRBV28; j_call: TRBJ1-2; d_call: .; cdr3_nt: TGTGCCAGCAGTTTACCTTCAAGTCGGGGGGCGGATGGCTACACCTTC; cdr3_aa: CASSLPSSRGADGYTF
clone_size: .; v_call: TRBV3-1/TRBV3-2; j_call: TRBJ1-2; d_call: .; cdr3_nt: TGTGCCAGCAGCCAAGGGGGCACGACGAATGGCTACACCTTC; cdr3_aa: CASSQGGTTNGYTF
clone_size: .; v_call: TRBV9; j_call: TRBJ2-1; d_call: TRBD2; cdr3_nt: TGTGCCAGCAGCGTAGGGGGTTCGGGACTAGCTTTTGAGCAGTTCTTC; cdr3_aa: CASSVGGSGLAFEQFF
clone_size: .; v_call: TRBV28; j_call: TRBJ2-2; d_call: .; cdr3_nt: TGTGCCAGCAGCTCGGGGGCCGGGGAGCTGTTTTTT; cdr3_aa: CASSSGAGELFF
clone_size: .; v_call: TRBV2; j_call: TRBJ2-1; d_call: .; cdr3_nt: TGTGCCAGCCGACCGTCAGGGGCTCTCAATGAGCAGTTCTTC; cdr3_aa: CASRPSGALNEQFF
clone_size: .; v_call: TRBV7-9; j_call: TRBJ2-2; d_call: TRBD1; cdr3_nt: TGTGCCAGCAGCTTCCGGGACAGGGGGAGAGACGGGGAGCTGTTTTTT; cdr3_aa: CASSFRDRGRDGELFF
clone_size: .; v_call: TRBV19; j_call: TRBJ1-5; d_call: .; cdr3_nt: TGTGCCAGTAGTATTCTCCGGAAAGGGGGGGACCCTAGCAATCAGCCCCAGCATTTT; cdr3_aa: CASSILRKGGDPSNQPQHF
clone_size: .; v_call: TRBV6-5; j_call: TRBJ2-7; d_call: TRBD1; cdr3_nt: TGTGCCAGCAGTTACAACGGACAGGGCCCCTACGAGCAGTACTTC; cdr3_aa: CASSYNGQGPYEQYF
clone_size: .; v_call: TRBV5-1; j_call: TRBJ2-2; d_call: .; cdr3_nt: TGCGCCAGCAGCTTGGATGGGACATCCCCCGGGGAGCTGTTTTTT; cdr3_aa: CASSLDGTSPGELFF
clone_size: .; v_call: TRBV7-9; j_call: TRBJ2-1; d_call: TRBD2; cdr3_nt: TGTGCCAGCAGCTTAGGGCTAGCGGGCCTCAATGAGCAGTTCTTC; cdr3_aa: CASSLGLAGLNEQFF
clone_size: .; v_call: TRBV19; j_call: TRBJ2-2; d_call: TRBD1; cdr3_nt: TGTGCGAGTCAGGTTCCCGGGACAGGGGCGACCGGGGAGCTGTTTTTT; cdr3_aa: CASQVPGTGATGELFF
clone_size: .; v_call: TRBV5-4; j_call: TRBJ1-3; d_call: TRBD1; cdr3_nt: TGTGCCAGCAGCTTAACAGGGGGTCGTGGCACCATATATTTT; cdr3_aa: CASSLTGGRGTIYF
clone_size: .; v_call: TRBV3-1/TRBV3-2; j_call: TRBJ2-3; d_call: .; cdr3_nt: TGTGCCAGCAGCCAAGACGGACTCGTGGAGGATACGCAGTATTTT; cdr3_aa: CASSQDGLVEDTQYF
clone_size: .; v_call: TRBV19; j_call: TRBJ1-6; d_call: TRBD1; cdr3_nt: TGTGCCAGTAGCCGAGGAAAGGGGGCTGATAATTCACCCCTCCACTTT; cdr3_aa: CASSRGKGADNSPLHF
clone_size: .; v_call: TRBV5-6; j_call: TRBJ2-7; d_call: .; cdr3_nt: TGTGCCAGCAGCCCGCGGTCGACCCTCGGTTACGAGCAGTACTTC; cdr3_aa: CASSPRSTLGYEQYF
clone_size: .; v_call: TRBV30; j_call: TRBJ2-7; d_call: TRBD1; cdr3_nt: TGTGCCTGGAGTGTATCTAAAGGGACAGGGGGTGCCGAGCAGTACTTC; cdr3_aa: CAWSVSKGTGGAEQYF
clone_size: .; v_call: TRBV30; j_call: TRBJ2-3; d_call: .; cdr3_nt: TGTGCCTGCCCCCCGCGGGGTAGCACAGATACGCAGTATTTT; cdr3_aa: CACPPRGSTDTQYF
clone_size: .; v_call: TRBV4-1; j_call: TRBJ1-5; d_call: TRBD1; cdr3_nt: TGCGCCAGCAGCCAAGAAGCCCCCTTATCCGGGACAGGGTCCTTTCAGCCCCAGCATTTT; cdr3_aa: CASSQEAPLSGTGSFQPQHF
clone_size: .; v_call: TRBV6-5; j_call: TRBJ1-5; d_call: .; cdr3_nt: TGTGCCAGCATTGGGCGGGAGGGCAATCAGCCCCAGCATTTT; cdr3_aa: CASIGREGNQPQHF
clone_size: .; v_call: TRBV7-8; j_call: TRBJ2-3; d_call: TRBD2; cdr3_nt: TGTGCCAGCAGCTTAACTAGCGGGAGGGCGGATACGCAGTATTTT; cdr3_aa: CASSLTSGRADTQYF
clone_size: .; v_call: TRBV24-1; j_call: TRBJ1-1; d_call: TRBD1; cdr3_nt: TGTGCCACCAGGCAGGGGGCTGGCACTGAAGCTTTCTTT; cdr3_aa: CATRQGAGTEAFF
clone_size: .; v_call: TRBV5-1; j_call: TRBJ2-3; d_call: TRBD1; cdr3_nt: TGCGCCAGCAGAAGGGGGCCCGACACAGATACGCAGTATTTT; cdr3_aa: CASRRGPDTDTQYF
clone_size: .; v_call: TRBV6-5; j_call: TRBJ2-1; d_call: .; cdr3_nt: TGTGCCAGCATGAGAGACCGGACATCCTACAATGAGCAGTTCTTC; cdr3_aa: CASMRDRTSYNEQFF
clone_size: once; v_call: TRBV7-2; j_call: TRBJ2-1; d_call: TRBD2; cdr3_nt: TGTGCCAGCAGCCTACCCGGCAGCGGGAGGGCCGAAGGTGAGCAGTTCTTC; cdr3_aa: CASSLPGSGRAEGEQFF
clone_size: once; v_call: TRBV29-1; j_call: TRBJ2-2; d_call: TRBD2; cdr3_nt: TGCAGCGCCATGGGTGGGCTAGCGGGAGCCACCGGGGAGCTGTTTTTT; cdr3_aa: CSAMGGLAGATGELFF
clone_size: .; v_call: TRBV14; j_call: TRBJ2-3; d_call: .; cdr3_nt: TGTGCCAGCAGCCAATCCCTTAACACAGATACGCAGTATTTT; cdr3_aa: CASSQSLNTDTQYF
clone_size: few; v_call: TRBV5-1; j_call: TRBJ1-6; d_call: TRBD1; cdr3_nt: TGCGCCAGCAGCCTACCGGGACAGGGGGCGGATAATTCACCCCTCCACTTT; cdr3_aa: CASSLPGQGADNSPLHF
clone_size: .; v_call: TRBV15; j_call: TRBJ2-3; d_call: TRBD1; cdr3_nt: TGTGCCACCAGCAGAGAGGGGACAGGGGCAATATCAGATACGCAGTATTTT; cdr3_aa: CATSREGTGAISDTQYF
clone_size: .; v_call: TRBV20-1; j_call: TRBJ2-3; d_call: TRBD2; cdr3_nt: TGCAGTGCTAGTCGGGCAGGGAGGGACACAGATACGCAGTATTTT; cdr3_aa: CSASRAGRDTDTQYF
clone_size: .; v_call: TRBV19; j_call: TRBJ1-1; d_call: .; cdr3_nt: TGTGCCAGTAGTATTGGGGCTGGTGGTACTGAAGCTTTCTTT; cdr3_aa: CASSIGAGGTEAFF
clone_size: .; v_call: TRBV2; j_call: TRBJ1-4; d_call: .; cdr3_nt: TGTGCCAGCAGTGCGACATCAACTAATGAAAAACTGTTTTTT; cdr3_aa: CASSATSTNEKLFF
clone_size: .; v_call: TRBV2; j_call: TRBJ2-3; d_call: TRBD2; cdr3_nt: TGTGCCAGTCTAGCGGGGGAGACAGATACGCAGTATTTT; cdr3_aa: CASLAGETDTQYF
clone_size: .; v_call: TRBV5-1; j_call: TRBJ2-2; d_call: TRBD2; cdr3_nt: TGCGCCAGCAGCTCTTTAGCGGGGGGGAACACCGGGGAGCTGTTTTTT; cdr3_aa: CASSSLAGGNTGELFF
clone_size: .; v_call: TRBV7-6; j_call: TRBJ1-5; d_call: .; cdr3_nt: TGTGCCAGCAGCGGCCCTGGAGGTAATCAGCCCCAGCATTTT; cdr3_aa: CASSGPGGNQPQHF
clone_size: .; v_call: TRBV18; j_call: TRBJ2-5; d_call: TRBD1; cdr3_nt: TGTGCCAGCTCCCGGGACAGGGTGGAGACCCAGTACTTC; cdr3_aa: CASSRDRVETQYF
clone_size: .; v_call: TRBV19; j_call: TRBJ2-3; d_call: TRBD2; cdr3_nt: TGTGCCAGTAGTTTTGGACTAGCATCTAGCACAGATACGCAGTATTTT; cdr3_aa: CASSFGLASSTDTQYF
clone_size: .; v_call: TRBV21-1; j_call: TRBJ1-4; d_call: .; cdr3_nt: TGTGCCAGCAGCAAAGTGGGAGAACTGTTTTTT; cdr3_aa: CASSKVGELFF